This entry describes one T cell receptor (beta chain). Its specificity is not known. The data are from a study of identifying expanded T cells in peripheral blood. Broader study findings: Variance in clone template counts between approximately two-week samples significantly increased with total template count across all healthy donors. Over two and four weeks, about 17 and 20 clones changed, versus around 1.2 between replicates.

The method was immunoSEQ multiplex PCR; TCRdb's version includes in-frame clones alone and lacks a portion of them. In the table there are around 76,000 clones, 90% of which are singletons. No infections or other immune events were documented during collection. CDR1 and CDR2 from the germline V gene are SGHTA and FQGNSA. The CDR3 is 16 residues long. V was pared by 3 bases and J by 2 bases, with 3 bases of the junction left unmatched. Sequencing was carried out using blood. The sequence came from a person aged 18-69 years in good health. The chain employs TRBV7-2 and TRBJ2-2; TRBD2 agrees at 10 bases. The DNA for the CDR3 is TGTGCCAGCAGCTTCTTAGCGGGGGGCAACACCGGGGAGCTGTTTTTT. It translates to CASSFLAGGNTGELFF.